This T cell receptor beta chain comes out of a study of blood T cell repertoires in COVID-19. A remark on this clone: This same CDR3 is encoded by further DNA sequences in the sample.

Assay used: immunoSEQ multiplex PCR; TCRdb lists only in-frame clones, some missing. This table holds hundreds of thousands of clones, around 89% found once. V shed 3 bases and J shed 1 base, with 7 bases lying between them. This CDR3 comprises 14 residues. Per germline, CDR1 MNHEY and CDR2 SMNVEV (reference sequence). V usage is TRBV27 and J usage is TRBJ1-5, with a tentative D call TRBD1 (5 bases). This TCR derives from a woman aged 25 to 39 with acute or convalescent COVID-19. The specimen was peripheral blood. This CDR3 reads CASSLAGSNQPQHF. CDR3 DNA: TGTGCCAGCAGTTTGGCAGGGAGCAATCAGCCCCAGCATTTT.